The entry that follows covers one T cell receptor (beta chain) sequence. Antigen specificity is unknown. V shed 0 bases and J 6 bases; nucleotides not matched to a gene: 3. CDR3 length: 15 amino acids. From germline, CDR1 is SGDLS and CDR2 YYNGEE. This record comes from a study of cytomegalovirus exposure and HLA in healthy donors. Whole-study context: When 350 to 500 donors were genotyped, about 86% of them were found to fall in the Caucasian-associated ancestry cluster.

Findings and limits, study-wide: Association of a missense DCLRE1C variant with TCR beta V- and J-gene trimming was reported in a later analysis.

The PCR used 60 Vbeta and 13 Jbeta primers. Repertoires were generated with immunoSEQ multiplex PCR, while TCRdb's copy carries only in-frame clones and drops some. Here the sample spans tens of thousands of clones, just over 65% being singletons. This TCR was sampled from a man aged 25-45 years in good health and CMV-seronegative. The chain recombines TRBV9 with TRBJ1-6, with 7 bases fitting TRBD1. Specimen: PBMCs. Written as DNA, the CDR3 is TGTGCCAGCAGCGTAGGGGGGACAGCTAATTCACCCCTCCACTTT. Its translation: CASSVGGTANSPLHF.